This entry features one TCR beta chain sequence. What it recognizes is unknown. The repertoire was sequenced with immunoSEQ multiplex PCR; TCRdb's copy has only in-frame clones and lacks some. The table shows about 160,000 clones, with approximately 90% occurring only once. The sample originates from a study of T cell responses to AZD1222 COVID-19 vaccine. This CDR3 region has 14 residues. Germline V gives CDR1 KGHSY, CDR2 FQNENV. Trimming removed 2 bases at V and 8 bases at J, with 12 bases between. Regarding the study as a whole: Females outnumbered males among donors, who were mostly white British; clonal diversity was possibly underestimated.

J is TRBJ1-4 and V is TRBV16; D ambiguous. The clonotype comes from an adult in good health. Sequences were derived from peripheral blood, sampled on day 0 of MenACWY control vaccination. In nucleotides, the CDR3 is TGTGCCAGCAGCCAAGCAGGAGAGAGGGAAAAACTGTTTTTT. This translates into CASSQAGEREKLFF.